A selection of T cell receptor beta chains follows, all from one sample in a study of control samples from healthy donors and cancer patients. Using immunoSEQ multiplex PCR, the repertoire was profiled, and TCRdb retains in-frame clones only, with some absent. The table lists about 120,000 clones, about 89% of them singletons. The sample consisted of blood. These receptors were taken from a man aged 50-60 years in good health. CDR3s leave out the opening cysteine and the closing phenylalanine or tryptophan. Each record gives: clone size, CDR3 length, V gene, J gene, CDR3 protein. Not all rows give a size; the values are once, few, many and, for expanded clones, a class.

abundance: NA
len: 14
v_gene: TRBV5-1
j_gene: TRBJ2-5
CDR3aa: ASSLNEGGPPGTQY

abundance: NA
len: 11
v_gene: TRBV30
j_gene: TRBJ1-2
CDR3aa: AWSVYRQEGYT

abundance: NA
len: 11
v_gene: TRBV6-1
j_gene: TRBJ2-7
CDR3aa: ASSEGQTYEQY

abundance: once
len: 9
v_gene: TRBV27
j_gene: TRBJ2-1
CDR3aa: ASSDNNEQF

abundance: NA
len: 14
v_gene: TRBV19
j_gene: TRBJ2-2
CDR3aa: ASRRPGTANTGELF

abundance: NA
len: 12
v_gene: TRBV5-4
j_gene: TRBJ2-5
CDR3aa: ASRATGGGETQY

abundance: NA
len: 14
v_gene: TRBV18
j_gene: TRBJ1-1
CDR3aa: ASSPRLNRAGTEAF

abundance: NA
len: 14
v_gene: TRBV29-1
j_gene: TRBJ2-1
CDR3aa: SVLGIWESSYNEQF

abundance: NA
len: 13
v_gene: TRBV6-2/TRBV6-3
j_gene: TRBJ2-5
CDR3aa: ASSLSWTSRETQY

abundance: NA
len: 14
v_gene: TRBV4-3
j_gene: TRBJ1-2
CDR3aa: ASSQEMRQGSYGYT

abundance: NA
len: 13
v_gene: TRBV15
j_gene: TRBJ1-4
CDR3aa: ATSRDWTGEEKLF

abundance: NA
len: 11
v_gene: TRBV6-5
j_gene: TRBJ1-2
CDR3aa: ATTRGLDYGYT

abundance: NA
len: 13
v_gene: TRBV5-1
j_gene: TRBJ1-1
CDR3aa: ASSLSGTANTEAF

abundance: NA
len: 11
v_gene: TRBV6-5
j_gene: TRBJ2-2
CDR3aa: ASADRAGGELF

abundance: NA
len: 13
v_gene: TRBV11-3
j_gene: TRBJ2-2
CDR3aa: ASSSDRAWAGELF

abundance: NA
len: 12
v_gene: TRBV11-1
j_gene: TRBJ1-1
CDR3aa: ASSLFSQNTEAF

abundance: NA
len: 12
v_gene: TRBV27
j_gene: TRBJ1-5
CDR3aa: ASSLSGGRQPQH

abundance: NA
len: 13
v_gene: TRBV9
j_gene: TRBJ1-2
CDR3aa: ASSVEGVGGYGYT

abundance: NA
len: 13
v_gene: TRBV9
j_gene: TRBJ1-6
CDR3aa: ALRPSSSYNSPLH

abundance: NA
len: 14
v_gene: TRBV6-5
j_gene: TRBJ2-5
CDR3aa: ASSYSRGGTGETQY

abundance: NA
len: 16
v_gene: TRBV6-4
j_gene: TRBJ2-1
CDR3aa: ASSDSNRDSSSYNEQF

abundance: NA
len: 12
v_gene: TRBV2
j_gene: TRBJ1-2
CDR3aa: ASRSRQQNYGYT

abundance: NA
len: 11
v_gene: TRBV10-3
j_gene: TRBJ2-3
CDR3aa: ATCSGATDTQY

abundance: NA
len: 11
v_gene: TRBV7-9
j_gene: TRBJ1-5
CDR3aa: ASSLGEFQPQH

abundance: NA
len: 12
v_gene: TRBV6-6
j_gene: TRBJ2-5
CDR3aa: ASSYMGGRETQY

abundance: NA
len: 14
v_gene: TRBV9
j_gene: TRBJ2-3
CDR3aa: ASSVLAGGGTDTQY

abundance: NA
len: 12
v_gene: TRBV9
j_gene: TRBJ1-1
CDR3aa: ASSVQGRGTEAF

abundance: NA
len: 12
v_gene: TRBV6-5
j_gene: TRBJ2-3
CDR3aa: ASRLAGGTDTQY

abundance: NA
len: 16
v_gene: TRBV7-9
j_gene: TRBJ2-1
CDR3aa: ASSSYRTGPSSYNEQF

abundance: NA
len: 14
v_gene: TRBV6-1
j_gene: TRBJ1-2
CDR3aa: ASSGLRQGTDSGYT

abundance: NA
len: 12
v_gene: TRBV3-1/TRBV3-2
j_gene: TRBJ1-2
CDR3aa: ASSLRDRGLGYT

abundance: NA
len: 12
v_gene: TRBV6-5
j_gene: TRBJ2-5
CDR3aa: ASSYSNPKETQY

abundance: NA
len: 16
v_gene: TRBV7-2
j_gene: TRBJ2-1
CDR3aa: ASSSGLAGPSSYNEQF